One sample yielded the 10 T cell receptor beta chains listed below, sequenced in a study of T cells in Graves' hyperthyroidism and ophthalmopathy. Regions amplified from RNA transcripts were the TCR beta CDR3 regions. The TCR CDR3 first-round RT-PCR relied on the HTBI primer set. In TCRdb, the multiplex PCR reads were re-called with MiXCR into one record per CDR3 protein. This table holds 300,000 to 350,000 distinct CDR3 sequences, 18% found once. Material for sequencing was blood. These TCRs come from a woman aged 45 to 65 with Graves' hyperthyroidism.

This clonotype appeared many times. The V gene is TRBV7-8, the J gene TRBJ2-7; D is perhaps TRBD1 (5 bases). V lost 0 bases and J lost 4, with 13 bases in between. Germline V gene data show CDR1 as SGHVS and CDR2 as FQNEAQ. The CDR3 has 15 residues. CDR3 in amino acids: CASSLAQGSNYEQYF. CDR3 DNA: TGTGCCAGCAGCTTAGCGCAGGGCTCAAATTACGAGCAGTACTTC.

Ten or more counts support this clonotype. The chain links TRBV30 to TRBJ2-1, with D uncertain. V gave up 1 base and J gave up 10 bases, with 11 bases separating them. CDR1 and CDR2 (germline): GTSNPN, SVGIG (reference sequence). This CDR3 is 12 amino acids long. CDR3 amino acids: CAWSELLGEQFF. The CDR3 region has the DNA TGTGCCTGGAGTGAGCTCCTTGGGGAGCAGTTCTTC.

Many counts were recorded for this clonotype. The chain recombines TRBV2 with TRBJ1-5; D remains ambiguous. CDR1 is SNHLY and CDR2 is FYNNEI in the germline V gene. V was pared by 3 bases and J by 0 bases, with 3 bases between. This CDR3 region has 13 residues. CDR3 sequence: CASSDGSNQPQHF. In DNA form, the CDR3 reads TGTGCCAGCAGTGACGGTAGCAATCAGCCCCAGCATTTT.

This clonotype was counted ten times or more. The CDR3 here is CASSPRQLEGYTF. The CDR3 region has the DNA TGTGCCAGCTCACCCAGGCAGCTCGAGGGCTACACCTTC. This chain uses TRBV18 with TRBJ1-2; unclear D gene. Germline CDR1 reads KGHSH; CDR2 reads LQKENI. Trimming stripped 3 bases from V and 8 bases from J, with 13 bases between. The CDR3 covers 13 residues.

Ten or more counts support this clonotype. CDR3 loop: CASSPRGTSGSREQYF. CDR3 nucleotide sequence: TGTGCCAGCTCACCACGGGGGACTAGCGGGAGTCGGGAGCAGTACTTC. The chain combines TRBV18 with TRBJ2-7, with 14 bases lining up with TRBD2. This CDR3 has 16 residues. Germline-derived CDR1 and CDR2 are KGHSH and LQKENI. Losses at the gene ends were 1 base for V and 7 bases for J; bases not matched to a gene: 6.

This clonotype has a count of ten or more. This rearrangement joins TRBV6-1 to TRBJ2-5, with D tentatively TRBD2 (6 bases). Germline V gene data show CDR1 as MNHNS and CDR2 as SASEGT. The ends were cut back, 8 bases at V and 2 bases at J, with 15 bases in the middle. There are 14 residues in the CDR3. The CDR3: CASPRDGRQETQYF. The CDR3 region has the DNA TGTGCCAGCCCCAGGGACGGGAGACAAGAGACCCAGTACTTC.

V and J are TRBV13 and TRBJ2-5, with 8 bases lining up with TRBD2. Per the germline V gene, CDR1 is PRHDT and CDR2 is FYEKMQ (reference sequence). J was trimmed by 4 bases and V by 3 bases; bases with no gene match: 13. The CDR3 is 17 amino acids. The CDR3 here is CASSLRSGSPRGETQYF. CDR3 DNA sequence: TGTGCCAGCAGCTTGAGGAGCGGGAGCCCCCGGGGAGAGACCCAGTACTTC.

This clonotype was picked up many times. The chain carries TRBV3-1 and TRBJ1-1; 7 bases align to TRBD1. The V segment lost 3 bases and the J segment 11 bases; nucleotides outside the gene matches: 15. This CDR3 region has 15 residues. Germline CDR1 reads LGHDT; CDR2 reads YNNKEL (reference sequence). This CDR3 is CASSQDPNRGEWAFF. CDR3 bases: TGTGCCAGCAGCCAGGACCCTAACAGGGGAGAGTGGGCTTTCTTT.

This clonotype turned up a few times. The CDR3 spells CASNSEPGEKLFF. CDR3 in DNA: TGTGCCAGCAATTCCGAACCGGGGGAAAAACTGTTTTTT. This chain connects TRBV2 to TRBJ1-4; D gene uncertain. Germline values: CDR1 SNHLY, CDR2 FYNNEI. This CDR3 region has 13 residues. V was cut by 7 bases and J by 8 bases, with 14 bases left in between.

J is TRBJ2-1 and V is TRBV29-1, with 9 nucleotides matching TRBD1. CDR1 is SQVTM, CDR2 ANQGSEA, per germline. V gave up 7 bases and J gave up 7 bases; unmatched junction bases: 8. CDR3 length: 13 amino acids. CDR3 sequence (DNA): TGCAGCGCCGGACAGGGGAATATGAATGAGCAGTTCTTC. It encodes CSAGQGNMNEQFF.